This T cell receptor (beta chain) was identified in a study of T cells after yellow fever vaccination. Study background: When fractions had low cell numbers, they were prepared with SMART-Seq v4 Ultra Low Input. Overall study findings and caveats: The secondary response was weaker, and its peak arrived faster, on day 5 versus 15. Detected again after the booster were most primary-vaccination clones, at about 96% CD4 and 88% CD8. Abundant clonotypes (contaminants from the bulk population) could be present in FACS-sorted repertoires.

This CDR3 comprises 15 residues. Germline V gives CDR1 SQVTM, CDR2 ANQGSEA. Between the trimmed V and J ends, which lost 6 bases and 5 bases, there was a span of 23 bases. One entry per CDR3 protein results from TCRdb running MiXCR on the 5' RACE reads. This sample has 620,000 or so distinct CDR3 sequences, with over 9% found just once. This clonotype was counted only a few times. The antigen is undetermined. Sequences were derived from PBMCs, sampled on the day of the yellow fever booster vaccination. The sequence came from a man aged 30 to 45 who received the YFV17D yellow fever vaccine. The rearrangement uses TRBV29-1 and TRBJ2-7, with a possible D match to TRBD1 (5 bases). CDR3 nucleotide sequence: TGCAGCGTCGCCTCTTTGGCAGGGTTGGGCAACGAGCAGTACTTC. Protein sequence: CSVASLAGLGNEQYF.